Presented here are 2 T cell receptor beta chains from one specimen sequenced in a study of T-cell memory formation after mild COVID-19. A single record per CDR3 protein comes from TCRdb applying MiXCR to the 5' RACE reads. The sample shows a few hundred thousand distinct CDR3 sequences, around an eighth of them seen only once. The sequenced material came from PBMCs or a T cell subset sorted from them (not recorded which). All receptors derive from a man between 18 and 29 years old who had mild COVID-19 (a few samples of this study predate the infection). Cell type and time point are not known.

The rearrangement joins TRBV12-3 or TRBV12-4 to TRBJ2-7, with 7 bases identical to TRBD1. Unmatched junction bases numbered 4, after V lost 5 bases and J lost 6 bases. The CDR3 has 12 residues. CDR3 nucleotides: TGTGCCAGCAGTCATACAGGGGTCGAGCAGTACTTC. Its protein is CASSHTGVEQYF.

This rearrangement joins TRBV6-5 to TRBJ1-6; weak D call: TRBD1 (6 bases). Per the germline V gene, CDR1 is MNHEY and CDR2 is SVGAGI. Trimming pared 8 bases from V and 10 bases from J, leaving 12 bases between. CDR3 length: 12 residues. Here the CDR3 reads CASGNRESPLHF. CDR3 sequence (DNA): TGTGCCAGCGGAAACAGGGAGTCACCCCTCCACTTT.